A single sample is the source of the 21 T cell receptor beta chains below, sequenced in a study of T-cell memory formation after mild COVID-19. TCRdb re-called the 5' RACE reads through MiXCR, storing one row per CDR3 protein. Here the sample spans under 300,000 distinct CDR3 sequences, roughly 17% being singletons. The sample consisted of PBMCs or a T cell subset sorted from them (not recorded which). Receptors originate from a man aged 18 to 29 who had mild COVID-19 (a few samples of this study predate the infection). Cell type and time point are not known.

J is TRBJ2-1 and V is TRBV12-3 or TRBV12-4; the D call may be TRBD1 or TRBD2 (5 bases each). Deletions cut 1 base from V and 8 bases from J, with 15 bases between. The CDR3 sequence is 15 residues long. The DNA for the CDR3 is TGTGCCAGCAGTTTAGGGACGGTGGGGGTGGATGAGCAGTTCTTC. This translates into CASSLGTVGVDEQFF.

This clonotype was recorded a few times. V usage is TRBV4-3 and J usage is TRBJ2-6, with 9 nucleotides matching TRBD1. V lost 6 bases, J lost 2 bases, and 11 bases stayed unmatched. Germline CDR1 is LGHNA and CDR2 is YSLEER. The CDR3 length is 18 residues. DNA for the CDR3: TGCGCCAGCAGTCCCCGCAGAACAGGGGGCACTGGGGCCAACGTCCTGACTTTC. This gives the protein CASSPRRTGGTGANVLTF.

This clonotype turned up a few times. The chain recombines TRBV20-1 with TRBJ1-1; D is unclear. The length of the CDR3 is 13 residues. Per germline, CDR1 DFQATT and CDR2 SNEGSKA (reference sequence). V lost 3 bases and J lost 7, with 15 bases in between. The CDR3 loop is CSASTDTRIEAFF. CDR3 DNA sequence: TGCAGTGCTAGTACAGACACACGCATTGAAGCTTTCTTT.

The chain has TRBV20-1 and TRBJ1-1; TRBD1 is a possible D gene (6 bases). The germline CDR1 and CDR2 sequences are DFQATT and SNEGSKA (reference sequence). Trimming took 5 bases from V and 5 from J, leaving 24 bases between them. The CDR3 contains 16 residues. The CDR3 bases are TGCAGTGCTCCCTCCCACAGGGACACGGGCGGGACTGAAGCTTTCTTT. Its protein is CSAPSHRDTGGTEAFF.

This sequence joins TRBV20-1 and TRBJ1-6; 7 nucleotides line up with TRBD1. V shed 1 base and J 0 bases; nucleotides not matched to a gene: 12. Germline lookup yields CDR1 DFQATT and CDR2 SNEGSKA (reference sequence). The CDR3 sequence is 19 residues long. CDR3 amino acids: CSARADPGQLSSYNSPLHF. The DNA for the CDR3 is TGCAGTGCTAGAGCTGACCCGGGACAGCTTAGCTCCTATAATTCACCCCTCCACTTT.

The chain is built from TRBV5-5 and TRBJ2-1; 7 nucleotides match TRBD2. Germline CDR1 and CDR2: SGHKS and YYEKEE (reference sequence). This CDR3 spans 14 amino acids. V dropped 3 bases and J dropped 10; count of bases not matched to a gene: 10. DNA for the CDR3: TGTGCCAGCAGCTGGCCAGGGAGGGAGCGAGAGCAGTTCTTC. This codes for CASSWPGREREQFF.

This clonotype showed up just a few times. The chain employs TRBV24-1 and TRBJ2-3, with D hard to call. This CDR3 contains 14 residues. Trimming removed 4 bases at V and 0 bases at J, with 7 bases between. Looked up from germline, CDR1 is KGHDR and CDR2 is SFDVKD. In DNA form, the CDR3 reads TGTGCCACCAGTGAGGCCCCTAGCACAGATACGCAGTATTTT. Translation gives CATSEAPSTDTQYF.

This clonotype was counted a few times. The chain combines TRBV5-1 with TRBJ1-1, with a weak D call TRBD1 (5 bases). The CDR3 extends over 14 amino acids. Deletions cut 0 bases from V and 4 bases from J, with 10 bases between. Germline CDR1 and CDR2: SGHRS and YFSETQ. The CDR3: CASSLAGGFTEAFF. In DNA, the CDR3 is TGCGCCAGCAGCTTGGCCGGGGGTTTCACTGAAGCTTTCTTT.

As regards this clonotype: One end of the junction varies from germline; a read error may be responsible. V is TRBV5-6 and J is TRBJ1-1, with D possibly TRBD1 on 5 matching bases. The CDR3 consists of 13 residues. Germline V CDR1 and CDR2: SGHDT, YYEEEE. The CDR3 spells CASGFQGRTEAFF. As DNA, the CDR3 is TGTGCCAGCGGCTTCCAGGGACGTACTGAAGCTTTCTTT.

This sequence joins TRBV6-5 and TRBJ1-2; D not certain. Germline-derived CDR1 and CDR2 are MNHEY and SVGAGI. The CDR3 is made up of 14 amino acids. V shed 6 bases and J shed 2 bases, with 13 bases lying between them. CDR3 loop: CASSSPSQNYGYTF. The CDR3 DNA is TGTGCCAGCAGCTCCCCTTCACAGAACTATGGCTACACCTTC.

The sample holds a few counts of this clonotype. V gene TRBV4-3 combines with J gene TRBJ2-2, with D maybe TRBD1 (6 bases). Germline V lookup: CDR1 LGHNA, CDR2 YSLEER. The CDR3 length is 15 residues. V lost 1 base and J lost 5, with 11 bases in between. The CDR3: CASSQGPGVTGELFF. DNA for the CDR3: TGCGCCAGCAGCCAAGGTCCAGGGGTAACCGGGGAGCTGTTTTTT.

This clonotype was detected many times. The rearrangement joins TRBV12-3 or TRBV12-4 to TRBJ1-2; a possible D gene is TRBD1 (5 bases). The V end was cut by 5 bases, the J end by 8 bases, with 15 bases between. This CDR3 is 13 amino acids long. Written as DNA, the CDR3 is TGTGCCAGCAGTCCGCCGACAGTCAGCGGCTACACCTTC. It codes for CASSPPTVSGYTF.

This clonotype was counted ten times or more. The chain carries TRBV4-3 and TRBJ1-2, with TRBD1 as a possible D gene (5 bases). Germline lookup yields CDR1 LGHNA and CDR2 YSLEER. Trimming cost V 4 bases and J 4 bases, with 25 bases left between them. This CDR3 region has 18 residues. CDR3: CASSPPPSQTKGLYGYTF. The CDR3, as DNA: TGCGCCAGCAGCCCCCCTCCGTCGCAGACCAAGGGACTCTATGGCTACACCTTC.

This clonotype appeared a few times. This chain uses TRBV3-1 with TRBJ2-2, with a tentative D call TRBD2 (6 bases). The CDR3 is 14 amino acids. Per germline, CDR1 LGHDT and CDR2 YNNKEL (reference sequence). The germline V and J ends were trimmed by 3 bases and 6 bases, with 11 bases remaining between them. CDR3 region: CASSQTGGAGELFF. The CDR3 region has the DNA TGTGCCAGCAGCCAGACCGGAGGGGCCGGGGAGCTGTTTTTT.

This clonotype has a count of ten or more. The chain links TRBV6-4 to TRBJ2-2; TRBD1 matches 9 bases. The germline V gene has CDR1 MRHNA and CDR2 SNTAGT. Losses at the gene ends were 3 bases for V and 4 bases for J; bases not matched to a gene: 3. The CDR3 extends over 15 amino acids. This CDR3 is CASSEETGGTGELFF. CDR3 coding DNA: TGTGCCAGCAGTGAGGAGACAGGGGGCACCGGGGAGCTGTTTTTT.

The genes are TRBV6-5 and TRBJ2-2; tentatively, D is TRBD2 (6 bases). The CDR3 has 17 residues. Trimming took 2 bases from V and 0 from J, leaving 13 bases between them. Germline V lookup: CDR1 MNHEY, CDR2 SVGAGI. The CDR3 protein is CASSYPPGGSNTGELFF. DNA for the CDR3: TGTGCCAGCAGTTACCCCCCTGGGGGGTCGAACACCGGGGAGCTGTTTTTT.

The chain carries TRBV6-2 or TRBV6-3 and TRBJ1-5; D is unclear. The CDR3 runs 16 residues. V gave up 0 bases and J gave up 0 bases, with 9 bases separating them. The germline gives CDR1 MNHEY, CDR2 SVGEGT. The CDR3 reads CASSYSGAYSNQPQHF. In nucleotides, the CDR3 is TGTGCCAGCAGTTACTCGGGAGCTTATAGCAATCAGCCCCAGCATTTT.

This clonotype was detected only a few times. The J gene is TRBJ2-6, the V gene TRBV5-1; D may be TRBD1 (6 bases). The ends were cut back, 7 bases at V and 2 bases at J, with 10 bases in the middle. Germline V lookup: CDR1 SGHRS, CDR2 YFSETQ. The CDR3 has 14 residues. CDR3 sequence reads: CASLQGAGANVLTF. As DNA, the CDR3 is TGCGCCAGCCTACAGGGCGCTGGGGCCAACGTCCTGACTTTC.

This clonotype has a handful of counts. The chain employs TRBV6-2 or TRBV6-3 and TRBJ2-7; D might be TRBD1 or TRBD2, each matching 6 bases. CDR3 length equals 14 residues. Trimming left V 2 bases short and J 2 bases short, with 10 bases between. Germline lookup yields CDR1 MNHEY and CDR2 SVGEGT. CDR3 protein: CASSYNRGPYEQYV. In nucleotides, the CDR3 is TGTGCCAGCAGTTACAACCGGGGGCCCTACGAGCAGTACGTC.

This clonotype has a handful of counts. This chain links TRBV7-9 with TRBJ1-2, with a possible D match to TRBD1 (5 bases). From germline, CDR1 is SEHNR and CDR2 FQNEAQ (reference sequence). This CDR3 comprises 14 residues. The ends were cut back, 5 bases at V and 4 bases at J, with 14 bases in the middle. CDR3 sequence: CASSTETASYGYTF. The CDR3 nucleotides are TGTGCCAGCAGCACCGAGACAGCCAGCTATGGCTACACCTTC.

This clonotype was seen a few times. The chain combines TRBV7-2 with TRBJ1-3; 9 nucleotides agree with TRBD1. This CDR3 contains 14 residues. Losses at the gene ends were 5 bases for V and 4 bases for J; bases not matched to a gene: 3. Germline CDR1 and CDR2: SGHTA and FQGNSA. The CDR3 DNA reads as TGTGCCAGCAGCCAGGACAGGGGAGGAAACACCATATATTTT. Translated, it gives CASSQDRGGNTIYF. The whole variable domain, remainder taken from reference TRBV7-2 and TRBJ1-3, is GAGVSQSPSNKVTEKGKDVELRCDPISGHTALYWYRQSLGQGLEFLIYFQGNSAPDKSGLPSDRFSAERTGGSVSTLTIQRTQQEDSAVYLCASSQDRGGNTIYFGEGSWLTVV.